The clone carrying this TCR beta chain was counted a single time. Its antigen is still unknown. This entry comes from a study of brain T cells in children with intractable seizures. Study outcomes and limitations: Pre-surgery blood may have been undersampled, hiding some clones.

Sequencing used immunoSEQ multiplex PCR; TCRdb keeps in-frame clones, though not all of them. The sample carries around 340,000 clones, over 85% recorded once. Described time point: blood from clinic visit 5 months post-surgery; TSC patient then seizure free. The sequenced cases were selected for having the highest brain T cell transcript signatures. Germline assignment: CDR1 SGHRS and CDR2 YFSETQ. The CDR3 contains 13 residues. V dropped 2 bases and J dropped 3 bases, with 6 bases sitting between them. The source is a boy under two years old with tuberous sclerosis and intractable seizures. The specimen was peripheral blood, collected 4 to 6 months after surgery. The V and J genes are TRBV5-1 and TRBJ2-1, with D unclear. The CDR3 region is CASSFLGYNEQFF. The CDR3 region has the DNA TGCGCCAGCAGCTTCCTAGGCTACAATGAGCAGTTCTTC.